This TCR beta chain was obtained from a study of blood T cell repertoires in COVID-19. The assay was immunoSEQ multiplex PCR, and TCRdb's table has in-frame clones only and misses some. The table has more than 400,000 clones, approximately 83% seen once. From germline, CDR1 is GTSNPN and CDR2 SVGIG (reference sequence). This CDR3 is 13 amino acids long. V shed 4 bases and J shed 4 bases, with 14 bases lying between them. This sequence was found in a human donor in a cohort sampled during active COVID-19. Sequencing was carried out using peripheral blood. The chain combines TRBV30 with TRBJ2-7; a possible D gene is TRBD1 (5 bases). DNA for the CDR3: TGTGCCTGGATCAGAAGGGGCGGATACGAGCAGTACTTC. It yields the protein CAWIRRGGYEQYF.